Listed here are 30 T cell receptor beta chains from one sample, sequenced in a study of shared T cell receptors in the human thymus. TCRdb keeps only in-frame clones here, not all; method: immunoSEQ multiplex PCR. In the table there are 640,000 or so clones, 80% to 90% of which are singletons. These sequences were also reported in another study, on human thymus T cells.

The source material was thymocytes. The receptors were gathered from a boy less than two years old with a congenital heart defect.

The chain uses TRBV7-9 and TRBJ2-1, with 7 nucleotides matching TRBD1. The CDR3 consists of 15 residues. V shed 2 bases and J 8 bases; nucleotides not matched to a gene: 9. Germline V gene lookup returns CDR1 SEHNR and CDR2 FQNEAQ (reference sequence). The CDR3 spells CASSLYDRVSYEQFF. The CDR3 DNA reads as TGTGCCAGCAGCTTATACGACAGGGTAAGCTATGAGCAGTTCTTC.

The V call is TRBV4-3, the J call TRBJ1-6; 9 nucleotides agree with TRBD1. Germline V gene sequence: CDR1 LGHNA, CDR2 YSLEER. The CDR3 totals 17 residues. V was clipped by 4 bases and J by 7 bases; unmatched bases: 11. This CDR3 is CASSPQNPGQGNSPLHF. The CDR3 DNA is TGCGCCAGCAGCCCCCAAAACCCTGGACAGGGGAATTCACCCCTCCACTTT.

The CDR3 region has the DNA TGTGCCAGCAGACCCACCGGGACTAGCGGGAGGGGGACCACAGATACGCAGTATTTT. It codes for CASRPTGTSGRGTTDTQYF. The gene calls are TRBV27 and TRBJ2-3, with TRBD2 matching 16 bases. The trim removed 6 bases at V and 2 bases at J, leaving 11 bases unmatched. CDR1 is MNHEY, CDR2 SMNVEV, per germline (reference sequence). CDR3 length: 19 amino acids.

The V call is TRBV5-6, the J call TRBJ2-3, with TRBD2 matching 7 bases. The ends lost 1 base at V and 1 base at J; junction bases unmatched: 12. The CDR3 is made up of 18 amino acids. The V gene's germline CDR1 is SGHDT and CDR2 YYEEEE. CDR3: CASSLSFRRERGTDTQYF. The CDR3 region has the DNA TGTGCCAGCAGCTTGAGCTTCCGGCGGGAGCGGGGCACAGATACGCAGTATTTT.

The J gene is TRBJ2-1, the V gene TRBV5-1, with 8 positions matching TRBD2. From germline, CDR1 is SGHRS and CDR2 YFSETQ. The CDR3 spans 12 residues. With 2 bases clipped from V and 10 bases from J, the junction kept 2 bases outside the gene matches. This CDR3 reads CASSFGGREQFF. DNA for the CDR3: TGCGCCAGCAGCTTCGGCGGGAGGGAGCAGTTCTTC.

The rearrangement links TRBV29-1 to TRBJ1-5; no clear D. V was cut by 6 bases and J by 3 bases, with 12 bases left in between. This CDR3 spans 13 amino acids. Germline V lookup: CDR1 SQVTM, CDR2 ANQGSEA. The CDR3 coding sequence is TGCAGCGTGACCCTGCAGGCCAATCAGCCCCAGCATTTT. Encoded protein: CSVTLQANQPQHF.

The J gene is TRBJ1-2, the V gene TRBV5-4; the D is unclear. V lost 0 bases and J lost 2, with 5 bases in between. The CDR3 contains 13 residues. Germline V gives CDR1 SGHNT, CDR2 YYREEE (reference sequence). The CDR3 DNA reads TGTGCCAGCAGCTTGGACGGGAACTATGGCTACACCTTC. Its translation is CASSLDGNYGYTF.

Comment on this clone: The sample carries other DNA sequences with the same CDR3. The chain carries TRBV15 and TRBJ1-3; D not certain. The CDR3 runs to 15 residues. Germline V gene data show CDR1 as LNHNV and CDR2 as YYDKDF (reference sequence). Trimming took 0 bases from V and 1 from J, leaving 7 bases between them. CDR3 sequence (DNA): TGTGCCACCAGCAGAGATCGGGGTTCTGGAAACACCATATATTTT. Protein sequence: CATSRDRGSGNTIYF.

The rearrangement links TRBV30 to TRBJ1-5; TRBD1 matches 9 bases. Germline CDR1 GTSNPN, CDR2 SVGIG (reference sequence). The junction had 9 bases not matched to a gene; V was cut back by 1 base and J by 5 bases. This CDR3 has 16 residues. The CDR3 reads CAWSATTGGWDQPQHF. The CDR3 bases are TGTGCCTGGAGTGCGACCACAGGGGGCTGGGATCAGCCCCAGCATTTT.

The CDR3 DNA reads as TGTGCCAGCAGCTTGGATACAGGGGTAGGCAGCTCCTATAATTCACCCCTCCACTTT. This encodes CASSLDTGVGSSYNSPLHF. The V and J genes are TRBV5-5 and TRBJ1-6, with TRBD1 matching 7 bases. With 0 bases clipped from V and 0 bases from J, the junction kept 9 bases outside the gene matches. The germline CDR1 and CDR2 sequences are SGHKS and YYEKEE (reference sequence). The CDR3 has 19 residues.

The gene calls are TRBV19 and TRBJ2-3; 7 nucleotides line up with TRBD2. Germline V CDR1 and CDR2: LNHDA, SQIVND (reference sequence). Losses at the gene ends were 4 bases for V and 3 bases for J; bases not matched to a gene: 1. CDR3 length: 13 amino acids. The CDR3 loop reads CASSSGSTDTQYF. The CDR3 DNA follows: TGTGCCAGTAGTAGCGGGAGTACAGATACGCAGTATTTT. Full variable domain (rest looked up from reference TRBV19 and TRBJ2-3): DGGITQSPKYLFRKEGQNVTLSCEQNLNHDAMYWYRQDPGQGLRLIYYSQIVNDFQKGDIAEGYSVSREKKESFPLTVTSAQKNPTAFYLCASSSGSTDTQYFGPGTRLTVL.

This chain links TRBV5-6 with TRBJ2-5; weak D call: TRBD2 (5 bases). Trimming stripped 3 bases from V and 1 base from J, with 16 bases between. Germline-derived CDR1 and CDR2 are SGHDT and YYEEEE. This CDR3 comprises 16 residues. The CDR3 region has the DNA TGTGCCAGCAGCTCCCGCAGGAGGCCTTTCCAAGAGACCCAGTACTTC. As protein: CASSSRRRPFQETQYF.

The CDR3 bases are TGCGCCAGCAGCCTCGCCGGTTCCTTTCATGAGCAGTACTTC. Protein sequence: CASSLAGSFHEQYF. The chain uses TRBV5-1 and TRBJ2-7; D is undetermined. The CDR3 spans 14 residues. V shed 4 bases and J shed 7 bases, with 18 bases lying between them. Germline loops: CDR1 SGHRS, CDR2 YFSETQ.

The chain couples TRBV4-3 to TRBJ2-7; 8 nucleotides line up with TRBD2. Germline-derived CDR1 and CDR2 are LGHNA and YSLEER. This CDR3 region has 16 residues. V dropped 1 base and J dropped 5; count of bases not matched to a gene: 10. CDR3 nucleotide sequence: TGCGCCAGCAGCCAAGGGGTCTCGAGGCGGGAGGACGAGCAGTACTTC. Residues: CASSQGVSRREDEQYF.

The DNA for the CDR3 is TGTGCCAGCAGCCGCGGACAGGGGAGCTCCTACGAGCAGTACTTC. Encoded protein: CASSRGQGSSYEQYF. This chain links TRBV7-2 with TRBJ2-7, with 9 nucleotides matching TRBD1. In germline, CDR1 is SGHTA, CDR2 FQGNSA. CDR3 length equals 15 residues. V was pared by 5 bases and J by 0 bases, with 5 bases of the junction left unmatched.

This clone showed up just once. J is TRBJ2-1 and V is TRBV11-3; D ambiguous. The V end was cut by 3 bases, the J end by 2 bases, with 11 bases between. Germline V gene data show CDR1 as SGHNT and CDR2 as YENEEA. The CDR3 loop spans 15 amino acids. CDR3 in amino acids: CASSFSQATYNEQFF. In nucleotides, the CDR3 is TGTGCCAGCAGCTTCTCCCAGGCTACCTACAATGAGCAGTTCTTC.

The chain recombines TRBV27 with TRBJ2-7; 8 bases agree with TRBD2. From germline, CDR1 is MNHEY and CDR2 SMNVEV (reference sequence). CDR3 size: 16 residues. Trimming cost V 3 bases and J 3 bases; bases outside gene matches: 10. Written as DNA, the CDR3 is TGTGCCAGCAGTTTTTTAGGGCGGGGGGCCCTCTACGAGCAGTACTTC. This translates into CASSFLGRGALYEQYF.

The V gene is TRBV5-4, the J gene TRBJ1-4, with a tentative D call TRBD1 (6 bases). The V end was cut by 4 bases, the J end by 5 bases, with 18 bases between. The CDR3 extends over 16 amino acids. Germline-derived CDR1 and CDR2 are SGHNT and YYREEE (reference sequence). CDR3 coding DNA: TGTGCCAGCAGCCCGGGGTTAGACAGGCGGAATGAAAAACTGTTTTTT. It yields the protein CASSPGLDRRNEKLFF.

V gene TRBV5-8 combines with J gene TRBJ2-1; 12 positions agree with TRBD2. The ends lost 4 bases at V and 0 bases at J; junction bases unmatched: 8. Looked up from germline, CDR1 is SGHTS and CDR2 is YDEGEE. The CDR3 spans 18 residues. CDR3: CASSPLRLAGDSYNEQFF. CDR3 bases: TGTGCCAGCAGCCCCCTCCGACTAGCGGGAGACTCCTACAATGAGCAGTTCTTC.

This clone was counted a few times. The chain combines TRBV5-6 with TRBJ2-7; D call uncertain. CDR1 and CDR2 (germline): SGHDT, YYEEEE. Trimming removed 0 bases from V and 2 bases from J, with 6 bases in between. The CDR3 has 13 amino acids. DNA for the CDR3: TGTGCCAGCAGCTTGGCTGGCCCCTACGAGCAGTACTTC. This codes for CASSLAGPYEQYF.

The rearrangement uses TRBV7-9 and TRBJ2-3; D is ambiguous. The V end lost 2 bases, the J end lost 4 bases, and 13 bases lay between the germline ends. Per germline, CDR1 SEHNR and CDR2 FQNEAQ (reference sequence). The CDR3 length is 15 residues. In DNA form, the CDR3 reads TGTGCCAGCAGCTTAAGAGGAGTAGGTGCAGATACGCAGTATTTT. Translation gives CASSLRGVGADTQYF.

The chain uses TRBV5-6 and TRBJ1-5; TRBD1 matches 7 bases. Germline CDR1 is SGHDT and CDR2 is YYEEEE. This CDR3 spans 17 amino acids. With 0 bases clipped from V and 3 bases from J, the junction kept 9 bases outside the gene matches. CDR3 DNA sequence: TGTGCCAGCAGCTTGGGGTCCCGACAGGGATTCAATCAGCCCCAGCATTTT. Its translation is CASSLGSRQGFNQPQHF.

In this sample, this clone turned up a few times. The gene calls are TRBV6-1 and TRBJ1-1; D is unresolved. CDR1 and CDR2 from the germline V gene are MNHNS and SASEGT. The germline V and J ends were trimmed by 6 bases and 1 base, with 9 bases remaining between them. The CDR3 runs 13 residues. Here the CDR3 reads CASSSTENTEAFF. The CDR3 DNA reads as TGTGCCAGCAGCTCAACAGAGAACACTGAAGCTTTCTTT.

This chain uses TRBV7-2 with TRBJ1-3; 11 positions match TRBD1. CDR1 and CDR2 (germline): SGHTA, FQGNSA. The junction had 4 bases not matched to a gene; V was cut back by 6 bases and J by 3 bases. CDR3 length: 15 residues. This CDR3 is CASRRDRGYGNTIYF. CDR3 DNA: TGTGCCAGCAGGCGGGACAGGGGGTATGGAAACACCATATATTTT.

Here the CDR3 reads CASSLGGESEETQYF. The CDR3, as DNA: TGTGCCAGCAGCCTCGGAGGGGAGTCGGAAGAGACCCAGTACTTC. V is TRBV7-9 and J is TRBJ2-5, with D perhaps TRBD2 (6 bases). The germline CDR1 and CDR2 sequences are SEHNR and FQNEAQ (reference sequence). The CDR3 covers 15 residues. Deletions cut 5 bases from V and 3 bases from J, with 16 bases between. Filled out from reference TRBV7-9 and TRBJ2-5, the complete variable domain reads DTGVSQNPRHKITKRGQNVTFRCDPISEHNRLYWYRQTLGQGPEFLTYFQNEAQLEKSRLLSDRFSAERPKGSFSTLEIQRTEQGDSAMYLCASSLGGESEETQYFGPGTRLLVL.

The V call is TRBV5-4, the J call TRBJ2-1, with TRBD1 identical over 8 bases. This CDR3 comprises 17 residues. CDR1 and CDR2 from the germline V gene are SGHNT and YYREEE (reference sequence). V was pared by 4 bases and J by 6 bases, with 15 bases of the junction left unmatched. Here the CDR3 DNA reads TGTGCCAGCAGCCACAGGGCACCGGGACAGGTCCGCAATGAGCAGTTCTTC. Translation: CASSHRAPGQVRNEQFF.

The chain employs TRBV14 and TRBJ1-2; 8 bases align to TRBD1. The V gene's germline CDR1 is SGHDN and CDR2 FVKESK. The CDR3 length is 15 residues. The junction had 4 bases not matched to a gene; V was cut back by 2 bases and J by 2 bases. Written as DNA, the CDR3 is TGTGCCAGCAGCCAACCGGACAGGGCAAACTATGGCTACACCTTC. Translation: CASSQPDRANYGYTF.

The V call is TRBV6-1, the J call TRBJ1-1; 11 bases are a match to TRBD1. From germline, CDR1 is MNHNS and CDR2 SASEGT. The CDR3 spans 16 residues. Losses at the gene ends were 4 bases for V and 0 bases for J; bases not matched to a gene: 4. The CDR3 is CASSGGQGGLNTEAFF. Here the CDR3 DNA reads TGTGCCAGCAGTGGGGGACAGGGGGGCCTGAACACTGAAGCTTTCTTT.

This rearrangement joins TRBV14 to TRBJ2-3; 7 bases align to TRBD2. The CDR3 covers 17 residues. CDR1 is SGHDN and CDR2 is FVKESK in the germline V gene. V was pared by 2 bases and J by 4 bases, with 12 bases of the junction left unmatched. The DNA of the CDR3 is TGTGCCAGCAGCCAATCGACACCAGCGGGAAACCCAGATACGCAGTATTTT. This gives the protein CASSQSTPAGNPDTQYF.

The gene calls are TRBV2 and TRBJ2-7; TRBD2 is a possible D gene (7 bases). The CDR3 spans 18 residues. Germline CDR1 SNHLY, CDR2 FYNNEI. V was pared by 1 base and J by 4 bases, with 23 bases between. CDR3 nucleotide sequence: TGTGCCAGCAGTGAAGGGGCCCCCCGTCTCGGGGGGCGGTACGAGCAGTACTTC. Residues: CASSEGAPRLGGRYEQYF.